Listed here are 8 T cell receptor beta chains from one sample, sequenced in a study of blood T cells in healthy people across ages. Primers used in a second PCR of about 6 to 12 cycles were a sample-barcoded 5' primer and a J-beta primer mix. TCRdb reprocessed the 5' RACE reads via MiXCR and lists one record per CDR3 protein. The sample consists of about 1 million distinct CDR3 sequences, 45% of them appearing once. Material for sequencing was blood. Receptors were obtained from a woman in her fifties or sixties in good health.

This clonotype was observed a handful of times. V is TRBV6-6 and J is TRBJ2-5; D remains ambiguous. This CDR3 has 15 amino acids. The germline V gene encodes CDR1 MNHNY and CDR2 SVGAGI (reference sequence). The V and J ends lost 0 bases and 5 bases respectively, with 13 bases between them. The CDR3 coding sequence is TGTGCCAGCAGTTACTCGAATGGGATGGTGGAGACCCAGTACTTC. This codes for CASSYSNGMVETQYF.

This chain links TRBV20-1 with TRBJ1-2; D is possibly TRBD1 (6 bases). CDR1 is DFQATT and CDR2 is SNEGSKA in the germline V gene (reference sequence). The CDR3 loop spans 13 amino acids. V was shortened by 5 bases and J by 8 bases, with 18 bases between the two germline ends. CDR3 amino acids: CSAPGHLNIGYTF. The CDR3 DNA reads as TGCAGTGCTCCGGGACACCTCAACATCGGCTACACCTTC.

V and J are TRBV10-1 and TRBJ2-5; TRBD2 aligns across 8 bases. The V and J ends lost 2 bases and 2 bases, in that order; junction bases with no gene match: 7. CDR3 size: 16 residues. CDR1 is WNHNN and CDR2 is SYGVQD in the germline V gene (reference sequence). In nucleotides, the CDR3 is TGCGCCAGCAGTGAGAACCCGGGAGGGGTTCAAGAGACCCAGTACTTC. Its protein product is CASSENPGGVQETQYF.

The chain is built from TRBV5-1 and TRBJ2-7, with 12 nucleotides matching TRBD2. CDR1 SGHRS and CDR2 YFSETQ come from the germline V gene. The CDR3 consists of 17 residues. J lost 7 bases, V lost 4 bases, and 15 bases had no gene match. CDR3 bases: TGCGCCAGCAGCAGGACGGGACTAGCGGGTACCTACAATGAGCAGTACTTC. Its translation is CASSRTGLAGTYNEQYF.

This clonotype was seen a handful of times. The chain combines TRBV29-1 with TRBJ2-7; no clear D. The V gene's germline CDR1 is SQVTM and CDR2 ANQGSEA. V gave up 0 bases and J gave up 5 bases, with 8 bases separating them. This CDR3 is 12 amino acids long. The CDR3 DNA reads TGCAGCGTTGAAGATGTCAGAGACGAGCAGTACTTC. Translation: CSVEDVRDEQYF.

V gene TRBV27 combines with J gene TRBJ2-1, with TRBD2 matching 11 bases. The CDR3 contains 17 residues. Germline-derived CDR1 and CDR2 are MNHEY and SMNVEV (reference sequence). Losses at the gene ends were 5 bases for V and 4 bases for J; bases not matched to a gene: 10. The CDR3 coding sequence is TGTGCCAGCAGTCCACGACTAGCGGGATCAGCGTACAATGAGCAGTTCTTC. Residues: CASSPRLAGSAYNEQFF.

The chain carries TRBV20-1 and TRBJ2-5; D is unresolved. The CDR3 spans 15 residues. Germline values: CDR1 DFQATT, CDR2 SNEGSKA (reference sequence). Trimming removed 0 bases at V and 6 bases at J, with 17 bases between. The CDR3 here is CSARDAASSLKTQYF. The CDR3 DNA follows: TGCAGTGCTAGAGATGCGGCGTCTAGTCTGAAGACCCAGTACTTC.

This clonotype was detected many times. This sequence joins TRBV7-9 and TRBJ2-1, with D possibly matching TRBD1 (6 bases). Germline V gives CDR1 SEHNR, CDR2 FQNEAQ (reference sequence). The CDR3 length is 15 residues. Trimming left V 6 bases short and J 0 bases short, with 12 bases between. This chain's CDR3 is CASSLTGTSYNEQFF. Written as DNA, the CDR3 is TGTGCCAGCAGTTTAACAGGGACCTCCTACAATGAGCAGTTCTTC.